The 31 T cell receptor beta chains below all came from one sample that was sequenced in a study of naive and memory T cell subsets. Two oligonucleotides, mixed equimolar, formed the beta constant-region primer covering TRBC1 and TRBC2. TCRdb fed the UMI-ligation and nested PCR reads into MiXCR, producing one record per CDR3 protein. The sample has 130,000 to 150,000 distinct CDR3 sequences, 15% to 20% seen once. The material sequenced was naive CD4+ T cells from blood. Receptors originate from a human donor in good health.

The chain uses TRBV12-3 or TRBV12-4 and TRBJ1-2, with 7 nucleotides matching TRBD1. Germline trimming cut 9 bases from V and 5 bases from J; bases unmatched to any gene: 6. This CDR3 contains 12 residues. CDR3 sequence: CASTGVSYGYTF. CDR3 in DNA: TGTGCCAGTACAGGGGTTTCATATGGCTACACCTTC.

The V and J genes are TRBV18 and TRBJ1-1, with D perhaps TRBD1 (5 bases). With 3 bases removed from V and 4 bases from J, the gap between germline ends came to 15 bases. The CDR3 has 15 residues. The germline V gene has CDR1 KGHSH and CDR2 LQKENI. Here the CDR3 reads CASSPLGRAVTEAFF. The DNA for the CDR3 is TGTGCCAGCTCACCTCTAGGCAGGGCCGTCACTGAAGCTTTCTTT. Supplemented by reference TRBV18 and TRBJ1-1, the full variable domain reads NAGVMQNPRHLVRRRGQEARLRCSPMKGHSHVYWYRQLPEEGLKFMVYLQKENIIDESGMPKERFSAEFPKEGPSILRIQQVVRGDSAAYFCASSPLGRAVTEAFFGQGTRLTVV.

This chain joins TRBV27 and TRBJ2-2; TRBD1 is a possible D gene (6 bases). The CDR3 has 15 residues. Germline V CDR1 and CDR2: MNHEY, SMNVEV (reference sequence). Trimming left V 5 bases short and J 0 bases short, with 10 bases between. CDR3 sequence: CASSTWTANTGELFF. Here the CDR3 DNA reads TGTGCCAGCAGTACTTGGACAGCGAACACCGGGGAGCTGTTTTTT.

The V call is TRBV7-2, the J call TRBJ1-5; D uncertain. Trimming took off 1 base at V and 3 bases at J, with 16 bases between the two ends. The CDR3 loop spans 17 amino acids. Germline V gene sequence: CDR1 SGHTA, CDR2 FQGNSA. The CDR3: CASSLGSRAVHNQPQHF. The CDR3 DNA is TGTGCCAGCAGCTTAGGGAGTCGAGCAGTGCACAATCAGCCCCAGCATTTT.

The chain joins TRBV28 to TRBJ2-7; D is possibly TRBD1 or TRBD2 (5 bases each). There are 15 residues in the CDR3. V was trimmed by 6 bases and J by 1 base, leaving 16 bases between them. Germline-derived CDR1 and CDR2 are MDHEN and SYDVKM. The CDR3 sequence: CASRLTGTASYEQYF. The CDR3 bases are TGTGCCAGCAGACTCACGGGGACGGCATCCTACGAGCAGTACTTC.

In the case of this clonotype: A read error may explain this, as a much larger clone is one base away. The chain couples TRBV7-2 to TRBJ2-7, with D possibly being TRBD1 or TRBD2 (5 bases each). The CDR3 totals 13 residues. CDR1 and CDR2 from the germline V gene are SGHTA and FQGNSA. The CDR3, as DNA: TGTGCCGGCAGCCGGGACCGATCCTACGAGCAGTACTTC. Translation gives CAGSRDRSYEQYF.

This clonotype was seen a handful of times. The chain carries TRBV6-1 and TRBJ2-1, with D uncertain. The CDR3 runs 11 residues. Trimming took off 7 bases at V and 4 bases at J, with 5 bases between the two ends. Germline V gives CDR1 MNHNS, CDR2 SASEGT. The CDR3 loop reads CASTQYNEQFF. The CDR3 region has the DNA TGTGCCAGCACCCAATACAATGAGCAGTTCTTC.

This chain uses TRBV28 with TRBJ1-1, with 9 bases fitting TRBD1. The germline V gene encodes CDR1 MDHEN and CDR2 SYDVKM. Germline trimming cut 7 bases from V and 2 bases from J; bases unmatched to any gene: 11. The CDR3 has 16 amino acids. The CDR3 loop reads CASTFPRGQGNTEAFF. The CDR3 bases are TGTGCCAGCACCTTTCCCCGGGGACAGGGCAACACTGAAGCTTTCTTT.

A few counts support this clonotype. The chain combines TRBV24-1 with TRBJ2-3; perhaps TRBD1 as D (6 bases). V lost 6 bases, J lost 2 bases, and 11 bases lay in between. The germline V gene encodes CDR1 KGHDR and CDR2 SFDVKD. CDR3 length: 14 residues. CDR3 sequence: CATSFRTDTDTQYF. CDR3 nucleotides: TGTGCCACCAGTTTTCGGACAGACACAGATACGCAGTATTTT.

This clonotype turned up a few times. The chain uses TRBV4-2 and TRBJ2-5; tentatively, D is TRBD1 (5 bases). CDR1 is LGHNA, CDR2 YNFKEQ, per germline. This CDR3 comprises 18 residues. The ends were cut back, 0 bases at V and 1 base at J, with 18 bases in the middle. For the CDR3, the DNA is TGTGCCAGCAGCCAAGAAGGGGAAAGGGTCAGGGTCCAAGAGACCCAGTACTTC. This codes for CASSQEGERVRVQETQYF.

The table lists this clonotype with a few counts. The chain couples TRBV28 to TRBJ2-3; tentative D call: TRBD1 (6 bases). Germline V gene lookup returns CDR1 MDHEN and CDR2 SYDVKM. This CDR3 region has 15 residues. Trimming took 6 bases from V and 1 from J, leaving 14 bases between them. The CDR3 DNA is TGTGCCAGCAGACCAGGGGCCTCGGGCACAGATACGCAGTATTTT. Encoded protein: CASRPGASGTDTQYF. Full variable domain (remainder filled in from reference TRBV28 and TRBJ2-3): DVKVTQSSRYLVKRTGEKVFLECVQDMDHENMFWYRQDPGLGLRLIYFSYDVKMKEKGDIPEGYSVSREKKERFSLILESASTNQTSMYLCASRPGASGTDTQYFGPGTRLTVL.

Only a few counts were recorded for this clonotype. The rearrangement uses TRBV24-1 and TRBJ2-1, with a possible D match to TRBD2 (5 bases). The V and J ends lost 1 base and 15 bases respectively, with 12 bases between them. CDR3 length: 12 amino acids. CDR1 KGHDR and CDR2 SFDVKD come from the germline V gene. DNA of the CDR3: TGTGCCACCAGTGATTTAGGCGGGCGGCCGTTCTTC. This encodes CATSDLGGRPFF.

This clonotype has only a few counts. The chain has TRBV6-6 and TRBJ2-7; 8 bases map to TRBD1. Germline CDR1 reads MNHNY; CDR2 reads SVGAGI (reference sequence). The J segment lost 6 bases and the V segment lost 4 bases, leaving 5 bases of the junction unmatched. The length of the CDR3 is 13 residues. This chain's CDR3 is CASSSWTGSEQYF. The CDR3 DNA sequence: TGTGCCAGCAGTTCCTGGACAGGGTCCGAGCAGTACTTC.

The chain joins TRBV20-1 to TRBJ2-7, with D tentatively TRBD2 (5 bases). This CDR3 has 13 residues. Germline loops: CDR1 DFQATT, CDR2 SNEGSKA (reference sequence). The germline V and J ends were trimmed by 6 bases and 2 bases, with 14 bases remaining between them. The DNA for the CDR3 is TGCAGTGCCACGGACTCTATACCCTACGAGCAGTACTTC. Protein product: CSATDSIPYEQYF.

This clonotype has ten or more counts. This CDR3 is CASSQRDGLAASTDTQYF. Here the CDR3 DNA reads TGTGCCAGCAGCCAAAGGGATGGGCTAGCGGCTAGCACAGATACGCAGTATTTT. This chain joins TRBV4-2 and TRBJ2-3; TRBD2 matches at 7 bases. V lost 2 bases and J lost 0; bases outside the gene matches: 11. Looked up from germline, CDR1 is LGHNA and CDR2 is YNFKEQ. This CDR3 region has 18 residues.

The J gene is TRBJ2-3, the V gene TRBV20-1, with 12 bases matching TRBD2. With V trimmed by 6 bases and J by 1 base, 14 bases remained unmatched. This CDR3 comprises 18 residues. CDR1 and CDR2 (germline): DFQATT, SNEGSKA (reference sequence). CDR3 in amino acids: CSAGALAGGLSGTDTQYF. DNA for the CDR3: TGCAGTGCCGGGGCGCTAGCGGGAGGGTTGTCCGGCACAGATACGCAGTATTTT.

Many counts were recorded for this clonotype. The gene calls are TRBV7-9 and TRBJ2-5, with 10 bases matching TRBD1. V was clipped by 4 bases and J by 5 bases; unmatched bases: 7. This CDR3 spans 15 amino acids. Germline CDR1 SEHNR, CDR2 FQNEAQ (reference sequence). The CDR3 is CASSYDRGLRETQYF. The DNA for the CDR3 is TGTGCCAGCAGCTATGACAGGGGGCTTCGGGAGACCCAGTACTTC.

This chain uses TRBV24-1 with TRBJ1-2, with D perhaps matching TRBD1 (5 bases). Trimming left V 2 bases short and J 2 bases short, with 5 bases between. Germline lookup yields CDR1 KGHDR and CDR2 SFDVKD. The CDR3 covers 13 residues. CDR3 amino acids: CATSDWDNYGYTF. CDR3 bases: TGTGCCACCAGTGATTGGGACAACTATGGCTACACCTTC.

There are a few counts of this clonotype. The chain recombines TRBV5-1 with TRBJ2-5, with 10 bases fitting TRBD2. Germline CDR1 and CDR2: SGHRS and YFSETQ. The CDR3 is 17 residues long. V shed 4 bases, J shed 1 base, and the junction held 10 bases outside the gene matches. The CDR3 loop is CASSRGASGGSQETQYF. The CDR3 DNA follows: TGCGCCAGCAGCCGGGGGGCTAGCGGGGGTTCCCAAGAGACCCAGTACTTC.

The chain combines TRBV28 with TRBJ2-1; 9 bases agree with TRBD2. CDR3 size: 15 residues. Unmatched junction bases numbered 13, after V lost 7 bases and J lost 9 bases. Germline V gives CDR1 MDHEN, CDR2 SYDVKM. This CDR3 reads CASTEPGLADSEQFF. CDR3 nucleotide sequence: TGTGCCAGCACCGAACCGGGACTAGCCGATAGTGAGCAGTTCTTC.

This sequence joins TRBV2 and TRBJ2-7; TRBD2 is a possible D gene (7 bases). The CDR3 is made up of 15 amino acids. CDR1 and CDR2 from the germline V gene are SNHLY and FYNNEI. Trimming shortened V by 6 bases and J by 4 bases, and 19 bases separated the two germline ends. The CDR3 spells CASSPLEGGGYEQYF. In nucleotides, the CDR3 is TGTGCCAGCAGCCCCCTAGAGGGAGGGGGTTACGAGCAGTACTTC.

In its sample, this clonotype was seen a few times. CDR3 in amino acids: CSVGAEGQPQHF. CDR3 coding DNA: TGCAGCGTTGGAGCGGAGGGGCAGCCCCAGCATTTT. The rearrangement joins TRBV29-1 to TRBJ1-5, with D tentatively TRBD1 (5 bases). The CDR3 consists of 12 residues. Trimming took 4 bases from V and 7 from J, leaving 11 bases between them. Germline CDR1 is SQVTM and CDR2 is ANQGSEA.

The chain combines TRBV6-5 with TRBJ1-2; D perhaps matches TRBD1 (5 bases). Germline-derived CDR1 and CDR2 are MNHEY and SVGAGI. Trimming cost V 4 bases and J 0 bases, with 15 bases left between them. This CDR3 is 16 amino acids long. The CDR3 DNA is TGTGCCAGCAGTTTGGGGGGAGCTGAAGCTAACTATGGCTACACCTTC. It yields the protein CASSLGGAEANYGYTF.

The sample holds one count of this clonotype. V usage is TRBV2 and J usage is TRBJ1-4; D is possibly TRBD1 (5 bases). The V and J ends lost 8 bases and 7 bases respectively, with 17 bases between them. The CDR3 loop spans 14 amino acids. Germline CDR1 SNHLY, CDR2 FYNNEI. The CDR3 here is CASQSGGAGEKLFF. For the CDR3, the DNA is TGTGCCAGCCAATCCGGAGGGGCGGGTGAAAAACTGTTTTTT.

The table lists this clonotype with a few counts. The chain links TRBV7-8 to TRBJ2-3; 7 nucleotides match TRBD1. CDR3 size: 14 residues. J gave up 2 bases and V 7 bases, and 6 bases lay outside the gene matches. Germline V gene lookup returns CDR1 SGHVS and CDR2 FQNEAQ. CDR3 region: CASMRDSNTDTQYF. Here the CDR3 DNA reads TGTGCCAGCATGAGGGACAGCAACACAGATACGCAGTATTTT.

This clonotype was seen a handful of times. The chain recombines TRBV10-3 with TRBJ2-6, with 12 bases that match TRBD1. This CDR3 region has 17 residues. Losses at the gene ends were 6 bases for V and 1 base for J; bases not matched to a gene: 4. CDR1 is ENHRY, CDR2 SYGVKD, per germline. In DNA, the CDR3 is TGTGCCATCAGGCCGGGACAGGGGGCATCTGGGGCCAACGTCCTGACTTTC. Translation gives CAIRPGQGASGANVLTF.

This clonotype was observed a handful of times. This rearrangement joins TRBV10-3 to TRBJ1-5, with 8 bases matching TRBD1. This CDR3 is built from 17 residues. Per germline, CDR1 ENHRY and CDR2 SYGVKD. The trim removed 1 base at V and 4 bases at J, leaving 9 bases unmatched. In DNA, the CDR3 is TGTGCCATCAGTGAGTTTCCCCGTACAGGGGGTAATCAGCCCCAGCATTTT. Translation gives CAISEFPRTGGNQPQHF.

This clonotype was seen once. A junction end diverges from the germline sequence, so it may reflect a read error. The chain carries TRBV2 and TRBJ2-5; either TRBD1 or TRBD2 may supply D (5 bases each). CDR1 is SNHLY and CDR2 is FYNNEI in the germline V gene. There are 14 residues in the CDR3. The CDR3 DNA reads TGTGCCAGCAGGGAAGGGACGTACGAAGAGACCCAGTACTTC. Translation: CASREGTYEETQYF.

This clonotype was counted many times. This chain joins TRBV29-1 and TRBJ2-7; TRBD1 agrees at 7 bases. V shed 6 bases and J 9 bases; nucleotides not matched to a gene: 11. The CDR3 spans 12 residues. The V gene's germline CDR1 is SQVTM and CDR2 ANQGSEA. The CDR3 loop is CSVEPTGLGQYF. In DNA form, the CDR3 reads TGCAGCGTCGAACCGACAGGGTTGGGGCAGTACTTC.

This clonotype was seen a handful of times. This sequence joins TRBV6-2 or TRBV6-3 and TRBJ2-7; D is possibly TRBD2 (6 bases). The germline V gene has CDR1 MNHEY and CDR2 SVGEGT. With 0 bases removed from V and 5 bases from J, the gap between germline ends came to 26 bases. There are 19 residues in the CDR3. The CDR3: CASSYSWGESPAGRNEQYF. The DNA for the CDR3 is TGTGCCAGCAGTTACTCCTGGGGTGAGAGCCCCGCGGGACGAAACGAGCAGTACTTC.

This clonotype was picked up a small number of times. V usage is TRBV7-8 and J usage is TRBJ2-4; TRBD1 matches at 9 bases. The CDR3 is 14 amino acids. Germline V gives CDR1 SGHVS, CDR2 FQNEAQ. V trimming: 4 bases; J trimming: 10 bases; junction bases outside the gene matches: 8. The CDR3 region is CASSSPGQGAIQYF. The DNA for the CDR3 is TGTGCCAGCAGCTCCCCGGGACAGGGAGCTATTCAGTACTTC. The full variable domain, rest sourced from reference TRBV7-8 and TRBJ2-4, is GAGVSQSPRYKVAKRGQDVALRCDPISGHVSLFWYQQALGQGPEFLTYFQNEAQLDKSGLPSDRFFAERPEGSVSTLKIQRTQQEDSAVYLCASSSPGQGAIQYFGAGTRLSVL.